These 4 T cell receptor beta chains were sequenced from one sample in a study of shared clonotypes between healthy human individuals. Only in-frame clones appear in the TCRdb table, and some are missing; sequencing was by immunoSEQ multiplex PCR. This table holds about 2.4 million clones, 80% to 95% found once. The sequencing input was naive CD4+ T cells from PBMCs. The sample's subset: CD45RA+ positively selected. Every receptor here comes from a man aged 18 to 29 in good health. Some clones in this sample may be carry-over from other donors' samples.

As concerns this clone: This CDR3 is also generated by other DNA sequences in the sample. The gene calls are TRBV7-2 and TRBJ2-5, with 7 bases identical to TRBD1. Germline assignment: CDR1 SGHTA and CDR2 FQGNSA. There are 14 residues in the CDR3. J was trimmed by 1 base and V by 3 bases; bases with no gene match: 2. CDR3 nucleotides: TGTGCCAGCAGCTTTAACAGGGGCCAAGAGACCCAGTACTTC. Protein sequence: CASSFNRGQETQYF.

This clone was detected once. This sequence joins TRBV4-2 and TRBJ2-7, with a weak D call TRBD2 (5 bases). V lost 0 bases and J lost 2, with 20 bases in between. The CDR3 consists of 18 residues. The germline V gene encodes CDR1 LGHNA and CDR2 YNFKEQ. The CDR3 nucleotides are TGTGCCAGCAGCCAAGACTTCCCCAGAGGGCCCGCTACCTACGAGCAGTACTTC. It codes for CASSQDFPRGPATYEQYF.

The chain has TRBV7-9 and TRBJ1-1, with 12 bases aligning to TRBD1. This CDR3 contains 16 residues. Germline lookup yields CDR1 SEHNR and CDR2 FQNEAQ (reference sequence). With 1 base clipped from V and 7 bases from J, the junction kept 7 bases outside the gene matches. The CDR3 sequence: CASSLGAGTGGVEAFF. The CDR3 DNA is TGTGCCAGCAGCTTAGGGGCAGGGACAGGGGGCGTTGAAGCTTTCTTT.

In regard to this clone: Other DNA sequences in the sample encode the same CDR3. The rearrangement joins TRBV10-2 to TRBJ1-3; D unresolved. The germline CDR1 and CDR2 sequences are WSHSY and SAAADI. Trimming removed 3 bases at V and 1 base at J, with 4 bases between. This CDR3 contains 13 residues. CDR3 sequence (DNA): TGCGCCAGCAGTGAAGGTTCTGGAAACACCATATATTTT. This gives the protein CASSEGSGNTIYF.